These T cell receptor beta chains were read from a single sample in a study of shared clonotypes between healthy human individuals. Sequencing used immunoSEQ multiplex PCR; TCRdb keeps in-frame clones, though not all of them. This sample has about 2.2 million clones, with approximately 92% found just once. What was sequenced was naive CD8+ T cells from PBMCs. These receptors were taken from a young man in good health. Some clones in this sample may be carry-over from other donors' samples. The CDR3 runs from the conserved cysteine through the conserved F or W. A D gene is named only where the DNA matches it firmly. Clone size is stated in some rows and not others, as once, few, many or a class when expanded.

v_call	clone_size	d_call	j_call	cdr3_nt	cdr3_aa
TRBV11-2	-	-	TRBJ1-5	TGTGCCAGCAGCTTGGGTCCCACTCAGCCCCAGCATTTT	CASSLGPTQPQHF
TRBV7-2	-	-	TRBJ2-7	TGTGCCAGCAGCTTGGGAGTTTACGAGCAGTACTTC	CASSLGVYEQYF
TRBV5-8	-	TRBD2	TRBJ2-7	TGTGCCAGCAGGGGACTAGCCTACGAGCAGTACTTC	CASRGLAYEQYF
TRBV18	-	TRBD1	TRBJ2-6	TGTGCCAGCTCACCGGACAGGTCCGGGGCCAACGTCCTGACTTTC	CASSPDRSGANVLTF
TRBV27	-	TRBD1	TRBJ2-2	TGTGCCAGCAGTCCGATGGACAGGGCGGCCGGGGAGCTGTTTTTT	CASSPMDRAAGELFF
TRBV29-1	few	TRBD1	TRBJ1-2	TGCAGCGTTGAAGCTACGGACAGGCCGGACTATGGCTACACCTTC	CSVEATDRPDYGYTF
TRBV6-5	-	TRBD1	TRBJ2-5	TGTGCCAGCAGCTGGGACAGAGAAGAGACCCAGTACTTC	CASSWDREETQYF
TRBV27	once	-	TRBJ2-7	TGTGCCAGCAGTTTGACTAGTCGTTACGAGCAGTACTTC	CASSLTSRYEQYF
TRBV7-8	-	TRBD2	TRBJ2-1	TGTGCCAGCAGCCAGCAGACTAGCGGGTTTGCTGAGCAGTTCTTC	CASSQQTSGFAEQFF
TRBV7-6	-	-	TRBJ2-5	TGTGCCAGCAGCTTTTATCGGAGCCAAGAGACCCAGTACTTC	CASSFYRSQETQYF
TRBV5-1	-	TRBD1	TRBJ2-7	TGCGCCAGCAGCTTGGAGACAGGGATCTCCTACGAGCAGTACTTC	CASSLETGISYEQYF
TRBV28	-	TRBD2	TRBJ2-1	TGTGCCAGCAGTCCAGGTCCCCGGGAGGCCCCCTACAATGAGCAGTTCTTC	CASSPGPREAPYNEQFF
TRBV2	-	TRBD2	TRBJ2-5	TGTGCCAGCTTCGGACTAGCGGAAGGGACCCAGTACTTC	CASFGLAEGTQYF
TRBV21-1	-	-	TRBJ1-4	TGTGCCAGCAGCACCCCGGTGGACAGGGATGTAACTAATGAAAAACTGTTTTTT	CASSTPVDRDVTNEKLFF
TRBV27	-	-	TRBJ2-1	TGTGCCAGCAGAATCCAGAACAACAATGAGCAGTTCTTC	CASRIQNNNEQFF
TRBV7-8	-	-	TRBJ2-7	TGTGCCAGCAGCTCGGAGGGACTGATGCTCTACGAGCAGTACTTC	CASSSEGLMLYEQYF
TRBV4-3	-	-	TRBJ2-7	TGCGCCAGCAGCCAAGAACTCCTAGCAATTGAGTACGAGCAGTACTTC	CASSQELLAIEYEQYF
TRBV11-1	-	-	TRBJ1-2	TGTGCCAGCAGCGACCGGGCGGAGGGTACCGTGCTCTGCACCTTC	CASSDRAEGTVLCTF
TRBV6-6	-	-	TRBJ2-1	TGTGCCAGCAGTTACTCGATTCGGGGTGGGGAGCAGTTCTTC	CASSYSIRGGEQFF
TRBV27	-	TRBD1	TRBJ2-7	TGTGCCAGCAGTCCGGACAGGGGGCCCTACGAGCAGTACTTC	CASSPDRGPYEQYF
TRBV19	-	TRBD1	TRBJ2-5	TGTGCCAGTAGTATATGGCAGGGGGCTTTGGAGACCCAGTACTTC	CASSIWQGALETQYF
TRBV5-1	-	TRBD1	TRBJ2-5	TGCGCCAGCATTGGACAGGGGGCATTGGAGACCCAGTACTTC	CASIGQGALETQYF
TRBV6-1	-	-	TRBJ1-5	TGTGCCAGCAGTGAAGCGCAGGGATTTAGCAATCAGCCCCAGCATTTT	CASSEAQGFSNQPQHF
TRBV28	-	-	TRBJ2-7	TGTGCCAGCAGTGGTGCAGGATCCCTTGGCGAGCAGTACTTC	CASSGAGSLGEQYF
TRBV2	-	-	TRBJ1-1	TGTGCCAGCAGTGAGACCCTCCGGTCCCCTGAAGCTTTCTTT	CASSETLRSPEAFF
TRBV9	once	-	TRBJ2-1	TGTGCCAGCAGCCCCAGGGGAACCTACAATGAGCAGTTCTTC	CASSPRGTYNEQFF
TRBV15	-	TRBD2	TRBJ2-7	TGTGCCACCAGCAGAGGTAGAGGGGGACTAGCCTACGAGCAGTACTTC	CATSRGRGGLAYEQYF
TRBV7-9	-	-	TRBJ2-1	TGTGCCAGCAGCGCGGCCCTAAATGAGCAGTTCTTC	CASSAALNEQFF
TRBV2	-	-	TRBJ2-5	TGTGCCAGCAGTGACCCCCTACTGGGGGGAATAGAAGAGACCCAGTACTTC	CASSDPLLGGIEETQYF
TRBV19	-	TRBD2	TRBJ2-2	TGTGCCAGTAGTATAGACCAGCGGGAGGGCCGGAACACCGGGGAGCTGTTTTTT	CASSIDQREGRNTGELFF
TRBV4-3	-	-	TRBJ2-7	TGCGCCAGCAGCCAAGAGGCGGCAGGGAGGTCCTACGAGCAGTACTTC	CASSQEAAGRSYEQYF
TRBV7-8	-	TRBD2	TRBJ2-7	TGTGCCAGCAGCCCCTATAGCGGGGGGGACTACGAGCAGTACTTC	CASSPYSGGDYEQYF
TRBV27	-	TRBD2	TRBJ2-1	TGTGCCAGCAGTTTATCCCCCAGCGGGAGGCTCGATGAGCAGTTCTTC	CASSLSPSGRLDEQFF
TRBV9	-	TRBD1	TRBJ2-1	TGTGCCAGCAGCCCCCAGGGGGCGCCGGGGTACAATGAGCAGTTCTTC	CASSPQGAPGYNEQFF
TRBV6-5	-	TRBD1	TRBJ2-3	TGTGCCAGCAGTTCTGACAGGGTGGCGGATACGCAGTATTTT	CASSSDRVADTQYF
TRBV4-1	-	-	TRBJ1-2	TGCGCCAGCAGCCAAGGTACAGAGATGTATGGCTACACCTTC	CASSQGTEMYGYTF
TRBV28	-	-	TRBJ2-7	TGTGCCAGCAGTCCAACTAGGTTTGAGGAGCAGTACTTC	CASSPTRFEEQYF
TRBV28	-	-	TRBJ2-5	TGTGCCAGCAGTTTATTGGCGCAGGGGTTGTGGGAGACCCAGTACTTC	CASSLLAQGLWETQYF
TRBV7-9	-	TRBD2	TRBJ2-7	TGTGCCAGCAGCTCTGGGACTAGCGGGCCTACCTACGAGCAGTACTTC	CASSSGTSGPTYEQYF
TRBV2	-	-	TRBJ1-4	TGTGCCAGCAGTGACTTGAAAGGAGTGAATGAAAAACTGTTTTTT	CASSDLKGVNEKLFF
TRBV29-1	-	-	TRBJ1-1	TGCAGCGTGCCGGTTGGGGGGACTGAAGCTTTCTTT	CSVPVGGTEAFF
TRBV27	-	-	TRBJ2-2	TGTGCCAGCAGGCTGGGGTCCGGGGAGCTGTTTTTT	CASRLGSGELFF
TRBV19	-	-	TRBJ1-5	TGTGCCAGTAGTATAGTGCAGGGCGGCGTTCAGCCCCAGCATTTT	CASSIVQGGVQPQHF
TRBV9	once	-	TRBJ2-1	TGTGCCAGCAGCGCCCCGCGGTTCCACAATGAGCAGTTCTTC	CASSAPRFHNEQFF
TRBV7-9	-	-	TRBJ1-1	TGTGCCAGCAGCTTAGGCCTCGGGGAGGACACTGAAGCTTTCTTT	CASSLGLGEDTEAFF
TRBV5-8	-	-	TRBJ2-7	TGTGCCAGCAGCTTGGCGGGTTCCTACGAGCAGTACTTC	CASSLAGSYEQYF
TRBV6-1	-	-	TRBJ1-1	TGTGCCAGCAGTGATTGGCAGCTTACGACTGAAGCTTTCTTT	CASSDWQLTTEAFF
TRBV4-1	-	-	TRBJ2-1	TGCGCCAGCAGTCCAACGTACGCAGAGACCTACAATGAGCAGTTCTTC	CASSPTYAETYNEQFF
TRBV9	-	-	TRBJ2-1	TGTGCCAGCAGCCCCAGTGGAGGGGGTGTCCACAATGAGCAGTTCTTC	CASSPSGGGVHNEQFF
TRBV5-1	-	TRBD2	TRBJ2-3	TGCGCCAGCAGCAGCACCGGGACTACCACAGATACGCAGTATTTT	CASSSTGTTTDTQYF
TRBV10-1	-	TRBD1	TRBJ2-7	TGCGCCAGCAGCGTGACAGGGTCCTCCTACGAGCAGTACTTC	CASSVTGSSYEQYF
TRBV13	-	-	TRBJ2-7	TGTGCCAGCAGCTCTACTCGTGAGCAGTACTTC	CASSSTREQYF
TRBV4-1	-	-	TRBJ2-1	TGCGCCAGCAGCCAAGGTCCACGGGCGGGCAATGAGCAGTTCTTC	CASSQGPRAGNEQFF
TRBV18	-	-	TRBJ2-7	TGTGCCAGCGCAGCCCCCCCCTTCGAGCAGTACTTC	CASAAPPFEQYF
TRBV27	-	-	TRBJ2-7	TGTGCCAGCAGTTTAAGACAAGGGTCCTACGAGCAGTACTTC	CASSLRQGSYEQYF
TRBV19	-	-	TRBJ1-5	TGTGCCAGTAGTCAAACAAGACCGACAGGACGCAATCAGCCCCAGCATTTT	CASSQTRPTGRNQPQHF
TRBV21-1	once	-	TRBJ1-1	TGTGCCAGCAGCAACATTGGACAGATGAACACTGAAGCTTTCTTT	CASSNIGQMNTEAFF